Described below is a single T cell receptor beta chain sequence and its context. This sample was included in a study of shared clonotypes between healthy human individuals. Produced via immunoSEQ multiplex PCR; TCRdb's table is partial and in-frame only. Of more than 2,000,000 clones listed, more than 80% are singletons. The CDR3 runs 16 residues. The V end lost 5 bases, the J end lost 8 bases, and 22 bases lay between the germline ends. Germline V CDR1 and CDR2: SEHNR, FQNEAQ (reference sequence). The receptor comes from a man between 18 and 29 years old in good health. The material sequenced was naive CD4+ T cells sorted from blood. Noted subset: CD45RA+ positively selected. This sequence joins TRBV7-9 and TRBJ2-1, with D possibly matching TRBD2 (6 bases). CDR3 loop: CASSLLYFGSTDEQFF. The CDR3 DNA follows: TGTGCCAGCAGCCTCTTATATTTCGGGAGTACGGATGAGCAGTTCTTC.